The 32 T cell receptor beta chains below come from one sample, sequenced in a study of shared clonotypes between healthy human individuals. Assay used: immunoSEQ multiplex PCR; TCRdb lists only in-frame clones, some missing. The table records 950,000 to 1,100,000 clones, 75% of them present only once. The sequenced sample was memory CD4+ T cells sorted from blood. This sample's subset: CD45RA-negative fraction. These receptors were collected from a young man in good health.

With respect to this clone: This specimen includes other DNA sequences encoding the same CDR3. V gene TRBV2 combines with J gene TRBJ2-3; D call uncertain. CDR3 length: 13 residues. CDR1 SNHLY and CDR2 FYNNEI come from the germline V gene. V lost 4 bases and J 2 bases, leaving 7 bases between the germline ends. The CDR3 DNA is TGTGCCAGCAGTGGGGTTACCACAGATACGCAGTATTTT. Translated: CASSGVTTDTQYF.

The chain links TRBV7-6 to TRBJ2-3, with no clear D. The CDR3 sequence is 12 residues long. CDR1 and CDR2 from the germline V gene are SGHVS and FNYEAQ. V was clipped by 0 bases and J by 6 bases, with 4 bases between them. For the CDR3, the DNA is TGTGCCAGCAGCTTAGCGAGGGATACGCAGTATTTT. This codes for CASSLARDTQYF.

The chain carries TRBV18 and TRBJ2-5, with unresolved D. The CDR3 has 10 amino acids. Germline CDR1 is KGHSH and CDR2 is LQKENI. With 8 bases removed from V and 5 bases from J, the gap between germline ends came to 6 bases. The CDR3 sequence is CASGRETQYF. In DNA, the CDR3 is TGTGCCAGCGGCAGGGAGACCCAGTACTTC.

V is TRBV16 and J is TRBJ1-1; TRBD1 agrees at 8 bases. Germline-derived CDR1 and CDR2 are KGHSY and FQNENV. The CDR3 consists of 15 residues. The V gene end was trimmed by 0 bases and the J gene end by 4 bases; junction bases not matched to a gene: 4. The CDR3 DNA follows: TGTGCCAGCAGCCAATCGACAGGGGCAGCCACTGAAGCTTTCTTT. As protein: CASSQSTGAATEAFF.

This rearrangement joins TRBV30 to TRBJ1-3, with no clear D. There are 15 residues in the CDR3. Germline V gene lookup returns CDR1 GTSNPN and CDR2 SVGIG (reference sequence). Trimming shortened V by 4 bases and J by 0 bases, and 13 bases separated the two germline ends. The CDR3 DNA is TGTGCCTGGATTAGGGCGCAGCCCTCTGGAAACACCATATATTTT. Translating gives CAWIRAQPSGNTIYF.

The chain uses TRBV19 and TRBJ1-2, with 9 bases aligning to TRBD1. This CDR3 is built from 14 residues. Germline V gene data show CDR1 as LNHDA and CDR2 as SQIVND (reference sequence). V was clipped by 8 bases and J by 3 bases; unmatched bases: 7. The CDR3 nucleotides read TGTGCCAGTTCCCGGACAGGGGTGGACTATGGCTACACCTTC. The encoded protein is CASSRTGVDYGYTF.

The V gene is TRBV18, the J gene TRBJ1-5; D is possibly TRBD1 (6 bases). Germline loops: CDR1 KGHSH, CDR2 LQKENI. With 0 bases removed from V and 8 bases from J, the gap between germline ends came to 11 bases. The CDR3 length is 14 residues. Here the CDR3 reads CASSPPGRGEPQHF. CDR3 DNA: TGTGCCAGCTCACCACCGGGCAGGGGAGAGCCCCAGCATTTT.

The CDR3 sequence is CASSLYQGLANTGELFF. CDR3 nucleotide sequence: TGCGCCAGCAGCTTGTACCAAGGGCTAGCAAACACCGGGGAGCTGTTTTTT. The chain joins TRBV5-1 to TRBJ2-2; D possibly corresponds to TRBD2 (5 bases). The germline gives CDR1 SGHRS, CDR2 YFSETQ. V was cut by 1 base and J by 2 bases, with 15 bases left in between. The CDR3 length is 17 residues.

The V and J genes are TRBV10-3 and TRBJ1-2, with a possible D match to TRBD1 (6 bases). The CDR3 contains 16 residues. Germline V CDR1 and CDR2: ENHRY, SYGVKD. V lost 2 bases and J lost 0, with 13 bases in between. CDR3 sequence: CAISETGRATNYGYTF. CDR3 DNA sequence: TGTGCCATCAGTGAGACAGGGAGGGCTACTAACTATGGCTACACCTTC.

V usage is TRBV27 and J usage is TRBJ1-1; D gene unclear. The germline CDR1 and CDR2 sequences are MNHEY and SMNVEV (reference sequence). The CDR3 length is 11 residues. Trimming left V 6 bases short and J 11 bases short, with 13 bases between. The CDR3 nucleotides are TGTGCCAGCAGGACGGACGGGGTGGCTTTCTTT. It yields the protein CASRTDGVAFF.

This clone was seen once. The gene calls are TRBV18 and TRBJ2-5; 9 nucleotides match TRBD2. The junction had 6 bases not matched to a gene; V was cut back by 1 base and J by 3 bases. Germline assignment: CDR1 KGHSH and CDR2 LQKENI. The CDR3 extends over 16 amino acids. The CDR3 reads CASSPLAGGVEETQYF. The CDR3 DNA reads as TGTGCCAGCTCACCACTTGCGGGAGGGGTAGAAGAGACCCAGTACTTC.

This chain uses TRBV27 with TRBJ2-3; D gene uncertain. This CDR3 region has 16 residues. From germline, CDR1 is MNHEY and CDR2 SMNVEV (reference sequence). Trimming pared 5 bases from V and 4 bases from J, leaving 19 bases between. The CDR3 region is CASSPVSSLRSDTQYF. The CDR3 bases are TGTGCCAGCAGTCCCGTTTCCAGTCTTAGGTCAGATACGCAGTATTTT.

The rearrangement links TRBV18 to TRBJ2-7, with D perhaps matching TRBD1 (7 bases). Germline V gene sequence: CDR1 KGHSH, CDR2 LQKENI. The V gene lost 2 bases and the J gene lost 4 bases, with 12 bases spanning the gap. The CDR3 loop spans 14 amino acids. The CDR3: CASSPGRGVYEQYF. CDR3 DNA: TGTGCCAGCTCACCAGGCAGGGGGGTGTACGAGCAGTACTTC.

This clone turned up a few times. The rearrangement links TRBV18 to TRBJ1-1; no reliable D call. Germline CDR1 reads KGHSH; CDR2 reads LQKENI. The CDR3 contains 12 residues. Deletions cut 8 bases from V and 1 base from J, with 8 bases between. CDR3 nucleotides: TGTGCCAGCCGGGTGAGGAACACTGAAGCTTTCTTT. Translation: CASRVRNTEAFF. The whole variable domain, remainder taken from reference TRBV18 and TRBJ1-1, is NAGVMQNPRHLVRRRGQEARLRCSPMKGHSHVYWYRQLPEEGLKFMVYLQKENIIDESGMPKERFSAEFPKEGPSILRIQQVVRGDSAAYFCASRVRNTEAFFGQGTRLTVV.

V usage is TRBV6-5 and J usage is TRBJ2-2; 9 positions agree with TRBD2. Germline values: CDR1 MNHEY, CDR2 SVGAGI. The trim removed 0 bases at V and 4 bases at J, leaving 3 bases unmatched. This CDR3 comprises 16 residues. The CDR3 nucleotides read TGTGCCAGCAGTTACTCTAGCGGGAGCATCACCGGGGAGCTGTTTTTT. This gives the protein CASSYSSGSITGELFF.

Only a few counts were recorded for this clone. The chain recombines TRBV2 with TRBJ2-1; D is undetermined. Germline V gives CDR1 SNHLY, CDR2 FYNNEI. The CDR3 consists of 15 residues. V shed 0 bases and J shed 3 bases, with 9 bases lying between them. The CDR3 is CASSEAPSIYNEQFF. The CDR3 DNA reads TGTGCCAGCAGTGAAGCGCCGAGCATCTACAATGAGCAGTTCTTC.

CDR3 nucleotides: TGCGCCAGCAGCTTGTCGCCAAGGACTTTCTCCACAGATACGCAGTATTTT. Translated: CASSLSPRTFSTDTQYF. J is TRBJ2-3 and V is TRBV5-1; a weak D match, TRBD2 (5 bases). Trimming removed 1 base from V and 2 bases from J, with 17 bases in between. Germline CDR1 reads SGHRS; CDR2 reads YFSETQ. The CDR3 spans 17 residues.

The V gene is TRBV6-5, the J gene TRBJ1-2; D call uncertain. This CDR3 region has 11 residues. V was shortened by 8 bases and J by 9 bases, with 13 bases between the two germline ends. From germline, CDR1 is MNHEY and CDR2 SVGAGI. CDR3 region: CASQKGSSYTF. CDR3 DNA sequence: TGTGCCAGCCAAAAAGGTTCGAGCTACACCTTC.

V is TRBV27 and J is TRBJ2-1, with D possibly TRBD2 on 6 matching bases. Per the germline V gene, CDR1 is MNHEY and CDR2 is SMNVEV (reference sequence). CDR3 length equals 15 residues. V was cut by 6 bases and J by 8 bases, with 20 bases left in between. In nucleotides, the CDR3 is TGTGCCAGCAGCCCTGTAGCGGTATTAATCCATGAGCAGTTCTTC. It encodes CASSPVAVLIHEQFF.

CDR3 residues: CASSLQLNSPLHF. The CDR3 DNA reads TGTGCCAGCAGCTTACAGTTGAATTCACCCCTCCACTTT. The gene calls are TRBV7-2 and TRBJ1-6, with unresolved D. The CDR3 length is 13 residues. Trimming took 2 bases from V and 7 from J, leaving 6 bases between them. The germline V gene has CDR1 SGHTA and CDR2 FQGNSA.

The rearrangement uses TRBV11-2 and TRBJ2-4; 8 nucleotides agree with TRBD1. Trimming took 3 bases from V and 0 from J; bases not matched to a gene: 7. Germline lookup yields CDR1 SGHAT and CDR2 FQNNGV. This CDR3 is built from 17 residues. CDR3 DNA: TGTGCCAGCAGCTTTTTCGGACAGGGCCTAGCCAAAAACATTCAGTACTTC. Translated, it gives CASSFFGQGLAKNIQYF. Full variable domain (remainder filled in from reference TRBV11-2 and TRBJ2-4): EAGVAQSPRYKIIEKRQSVAFWCNPISGHATLYWYQQILGQGPKLLIQFQNNGVVDDSQLPKDRFSAERLKGVDSTLKIQPAKLEDSAVYLCASSFFGQGLAKNIQYFGAGTRLSVL.

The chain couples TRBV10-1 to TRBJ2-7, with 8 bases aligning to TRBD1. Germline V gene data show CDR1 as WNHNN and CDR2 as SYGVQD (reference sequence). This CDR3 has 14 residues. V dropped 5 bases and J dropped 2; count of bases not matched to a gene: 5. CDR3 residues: CASSSGTGAYEQYF. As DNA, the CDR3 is TGCGCCAGCAGTTCGGGGACAGGCGCCTACGAGCAGTACTTC.

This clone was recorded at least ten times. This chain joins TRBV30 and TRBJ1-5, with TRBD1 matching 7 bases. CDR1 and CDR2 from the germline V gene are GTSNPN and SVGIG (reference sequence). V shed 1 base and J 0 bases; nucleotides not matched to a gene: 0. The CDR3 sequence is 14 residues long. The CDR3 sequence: CAWSAGGSNQPQHF. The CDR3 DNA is TGTGCCTGGAGTGCAGGGGGTAGCAATCAGCCCCAGCATTTT.

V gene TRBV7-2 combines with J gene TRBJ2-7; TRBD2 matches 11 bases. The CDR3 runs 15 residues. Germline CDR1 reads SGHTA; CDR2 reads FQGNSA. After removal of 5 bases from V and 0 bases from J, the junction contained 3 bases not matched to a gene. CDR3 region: CASSKTSGISYEQYF. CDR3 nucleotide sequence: TGTGCCAGCAGCAAGACTAGCGGGATCTCCTACGAGCAGTACTTC. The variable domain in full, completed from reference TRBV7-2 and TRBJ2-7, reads GAGVSQSPSNKVTEKGKDVELRCDPISGHTALYWYRQSLGQGLEFLIYFQGNSAPDKSGLPSDRFSAERTGGSVSTLTIQRTQQEDSAVYLCASSKTSGISYEQYFGPGTRLTVT.

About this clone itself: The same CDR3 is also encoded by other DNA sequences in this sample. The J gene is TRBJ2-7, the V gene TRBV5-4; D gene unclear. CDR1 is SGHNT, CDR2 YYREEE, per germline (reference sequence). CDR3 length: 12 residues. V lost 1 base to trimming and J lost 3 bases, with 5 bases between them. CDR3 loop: CASSLSGYEQYF. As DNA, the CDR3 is TGTGCCAGCAGCTTGTCAGGCTACGAGCAGTACTTC.

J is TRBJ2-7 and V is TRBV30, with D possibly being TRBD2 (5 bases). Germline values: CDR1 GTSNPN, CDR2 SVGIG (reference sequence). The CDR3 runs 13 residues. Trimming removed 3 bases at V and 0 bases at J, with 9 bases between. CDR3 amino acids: CAWRRRSSYEQYF. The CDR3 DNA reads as TGTGCCTGGAGGAGGAGGAGCTCCTACGAGCAGTACTTC.

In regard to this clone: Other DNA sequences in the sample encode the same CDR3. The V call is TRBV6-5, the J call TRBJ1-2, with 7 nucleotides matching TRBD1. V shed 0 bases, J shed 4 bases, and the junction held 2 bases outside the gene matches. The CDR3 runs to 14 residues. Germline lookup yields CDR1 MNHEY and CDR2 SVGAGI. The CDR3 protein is CASSYSRQGYGYTF. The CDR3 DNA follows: TGTGCCAGCAGTTACTCCAGACAGGGCTATGGCTACACCTTC.

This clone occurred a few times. The CDR3 region is CASSLSAAAPNSPLHF. In nucleotides, the CDR3 is TGTGCCAGCAGTTTATCGGCCGCGGCGCCGAATTCACCCCTCCACTTT. The chain combines TRBV27 with TRBJ1-6; unclear D gene. Between the trimmed V and J ends, which lost 0 bases and 7 bases, there was a span of 13 bases. Germline CDR1 MNHEY, CDR2 SMNVEV (reference sequence). CDR3 length: 16 residues.

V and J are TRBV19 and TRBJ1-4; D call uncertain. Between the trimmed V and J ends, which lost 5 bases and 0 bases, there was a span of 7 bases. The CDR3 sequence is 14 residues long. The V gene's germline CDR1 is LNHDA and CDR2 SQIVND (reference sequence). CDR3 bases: TGTGCCAGTAGTCTAGGGTCAACTAATGAAAAACTGTTTTTT. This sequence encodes CASSLGSTNEKLFF.

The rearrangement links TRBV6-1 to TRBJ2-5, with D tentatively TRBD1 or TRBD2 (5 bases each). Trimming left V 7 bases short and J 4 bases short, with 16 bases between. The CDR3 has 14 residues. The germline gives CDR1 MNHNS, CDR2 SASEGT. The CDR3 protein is CASNSGGQGETQYF. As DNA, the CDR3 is TGTGCCAGCAACTCCGGCGGGCAGGGAGAGACCCAGTACTTC.

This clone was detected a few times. The CDR3 reads CASSLGTVLGNTEAFF. DNA for the CDR3: TGTGCCAGCAGCCTGGGGACAGTACTAGGAAACACTGAAGCTTTCTTT. The chain has TRBV7-2 and TRBJ1-1; 7 positions match TRBD1. This CDR3 has 16 residues. CDR1 is SGHTA and CDR2 is FQGNSA in the germline V gene. The V and J ends lost 5 bases and 2 bases, in that order; junction bases with no gene match: 11.

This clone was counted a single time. The CDR3 DNA is TGTGCCAGCAGCCCATGGTCGGGGGACTATGGCTACACCTTC. It translates to CASSPWSGDYGYTF. The chain uses TRBV7-6 and TRBJ1-2, with D perhaps matching TRBD1 (5 bases). The CDR3 runs 14 residues. V lost 5 bases to trimming and J lost 3 bases, with 13 bases between them. CDR1 is SGHVS, CDR2 FNYEAQ, per germline.